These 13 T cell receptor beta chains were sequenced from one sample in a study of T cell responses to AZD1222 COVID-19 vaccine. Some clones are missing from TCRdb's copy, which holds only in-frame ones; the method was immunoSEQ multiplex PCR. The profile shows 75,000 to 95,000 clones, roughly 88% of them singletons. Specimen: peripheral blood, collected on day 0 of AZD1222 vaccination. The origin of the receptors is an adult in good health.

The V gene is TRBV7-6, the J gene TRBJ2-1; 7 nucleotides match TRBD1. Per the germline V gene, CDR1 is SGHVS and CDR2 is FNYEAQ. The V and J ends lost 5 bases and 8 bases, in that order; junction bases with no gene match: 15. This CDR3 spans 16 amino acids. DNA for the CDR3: TGTGCCAGCAGCCCTGCTGGAGGACGAGGGGGCTATGAGCAGTTCTTC. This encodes CASSPAGGRGGYEQFF.

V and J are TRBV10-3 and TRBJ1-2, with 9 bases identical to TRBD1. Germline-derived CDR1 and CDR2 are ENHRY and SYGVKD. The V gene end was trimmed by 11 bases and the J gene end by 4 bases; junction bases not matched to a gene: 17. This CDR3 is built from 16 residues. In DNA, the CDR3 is TGTGCCCCTCAAGGTGGGACAGGGAATGGTCGCTATGGCTACACCTTC. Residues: CAPQGGTGNGRYGYTF.

The CDR3 DNA is TGTGCCAGCAGCTTCGGGGGGGCCACGAACACTGAAGCTTTCTTT. This codes for CASSFGGATNTEAFF. The chain links TRBV7-2 to TRBJ1-1; weak D call: TRBD1 (6 bases). This CDR3 comprises 15 residues. V lost 3 bases, J lost 1 base, and 12 bases lay in between. Germline V CDR1 and CDR2: SGHTA, FQGNSA.

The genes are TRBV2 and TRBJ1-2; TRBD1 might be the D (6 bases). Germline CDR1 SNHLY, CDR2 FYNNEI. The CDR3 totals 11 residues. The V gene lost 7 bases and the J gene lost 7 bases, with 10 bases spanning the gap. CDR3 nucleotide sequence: TGTGCCAGCAAGACAGGCCCTGGCTACACCTTC. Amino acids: CASKTGPGYTF.

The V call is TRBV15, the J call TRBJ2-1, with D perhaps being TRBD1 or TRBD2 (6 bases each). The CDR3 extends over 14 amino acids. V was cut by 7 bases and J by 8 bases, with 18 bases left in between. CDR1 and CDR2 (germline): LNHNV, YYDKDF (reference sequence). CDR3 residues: CATTPEGGLHEQFF. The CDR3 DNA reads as TGTGCCACCACCCCCGAGGGGGGTTTACATGAGCAGTTCTTC.

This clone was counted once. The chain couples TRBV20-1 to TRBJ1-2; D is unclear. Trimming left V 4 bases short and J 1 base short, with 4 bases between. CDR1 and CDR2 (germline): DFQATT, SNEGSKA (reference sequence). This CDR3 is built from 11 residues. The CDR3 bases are TGCAGTGCTACGAGTAACTATGGCTACACCTTC. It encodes CSATSNYGYTF.

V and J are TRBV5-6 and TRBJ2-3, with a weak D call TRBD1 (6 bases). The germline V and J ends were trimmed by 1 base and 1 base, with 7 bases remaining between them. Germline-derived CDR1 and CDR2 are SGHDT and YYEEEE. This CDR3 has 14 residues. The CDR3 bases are TGTGCCAGCAGCTTGTACAGGGGCACAGATACGCAGTATTTT. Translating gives CASSLYRGTDTQYF.

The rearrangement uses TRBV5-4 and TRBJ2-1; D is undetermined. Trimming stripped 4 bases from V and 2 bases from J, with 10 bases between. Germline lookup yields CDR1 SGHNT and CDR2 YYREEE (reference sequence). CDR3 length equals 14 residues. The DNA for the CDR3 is TGTGCCAGCAGCCAACGGAGCCCCTACAATGAGCAGTTCTTC. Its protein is CASSQRSPYNEQFF.

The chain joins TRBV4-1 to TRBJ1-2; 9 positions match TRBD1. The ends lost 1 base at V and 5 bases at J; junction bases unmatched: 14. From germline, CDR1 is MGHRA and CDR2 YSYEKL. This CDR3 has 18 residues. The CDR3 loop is CASSQGTLTGGGSYGYTF. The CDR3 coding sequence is TGCGCCAGCAGCCAAGGCACCCTAACAGGGGGCGGGAGTTATGGCTACACCTTC.

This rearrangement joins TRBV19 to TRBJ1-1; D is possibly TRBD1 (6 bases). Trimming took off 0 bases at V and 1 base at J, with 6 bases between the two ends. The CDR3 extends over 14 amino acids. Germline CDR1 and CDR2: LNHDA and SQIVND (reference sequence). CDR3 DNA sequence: TGTGCCAGTAGTATAGACAGGGGGAACACTGAAGCTTTCTTT. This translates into CASSIDRGNTEAFF.

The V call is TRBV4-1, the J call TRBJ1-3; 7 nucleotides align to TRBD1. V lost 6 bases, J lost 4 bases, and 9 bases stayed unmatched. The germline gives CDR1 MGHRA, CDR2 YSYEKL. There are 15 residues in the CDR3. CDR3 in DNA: TGCGCCAGCAGTTTAATGGGGACAGTAGGAAACACCATATATTTT. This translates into CASSLMGTVGNTIYF.

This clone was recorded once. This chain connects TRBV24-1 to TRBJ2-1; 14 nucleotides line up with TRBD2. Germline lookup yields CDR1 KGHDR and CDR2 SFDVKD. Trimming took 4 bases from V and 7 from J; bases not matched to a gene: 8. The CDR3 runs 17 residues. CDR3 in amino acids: CATSDPGTSGRRNEQFF. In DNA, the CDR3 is TGTGCCACCAGTGACCCTGGGACTAGCGGGAGAAGGAATGAGCAGTTCTTC.

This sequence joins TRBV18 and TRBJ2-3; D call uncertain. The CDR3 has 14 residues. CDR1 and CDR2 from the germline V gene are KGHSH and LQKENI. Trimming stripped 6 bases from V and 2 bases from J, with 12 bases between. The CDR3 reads CASSSAQSTDTQYF. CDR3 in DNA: TGTGCCAGCTCCTCGGCCCAGTCCACAGATACGCAGTATTTT. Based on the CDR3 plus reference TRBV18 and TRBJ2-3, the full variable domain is NAGVMQNPRHLVRRRGQEARLRCSPMKGHSHVYWYRQLPEEGLKFMVYLQKENIIDESGMPKERFSAEFPKEGPSILRIQQVVRGDSAAYFCASSSAQSTDTQYFGPGTRLTVL.